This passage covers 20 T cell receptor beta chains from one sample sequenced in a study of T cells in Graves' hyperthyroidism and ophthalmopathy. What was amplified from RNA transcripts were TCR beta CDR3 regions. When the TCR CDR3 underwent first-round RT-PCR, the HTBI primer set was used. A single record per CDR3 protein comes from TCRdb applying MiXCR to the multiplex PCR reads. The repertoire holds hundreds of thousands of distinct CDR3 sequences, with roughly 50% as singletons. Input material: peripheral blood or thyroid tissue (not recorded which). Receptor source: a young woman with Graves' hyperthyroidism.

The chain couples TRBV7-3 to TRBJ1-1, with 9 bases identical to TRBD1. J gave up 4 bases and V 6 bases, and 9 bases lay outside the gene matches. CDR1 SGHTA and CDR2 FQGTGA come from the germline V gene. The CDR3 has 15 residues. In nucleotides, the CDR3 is TGTGCCAGCAGGGCCGACAGGGGGTCCAGCACTGAAGCTTTCTTT. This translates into CASRADRGSSTEAFF. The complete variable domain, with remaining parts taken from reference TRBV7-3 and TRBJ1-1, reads GAGVSQTPSNKVTEKGKYVELRCDPISGHTALYWYRQSLGQGPEFLIYFQGTGAADDSGLPNDRFFAVRPEGSVSTLKIQRTERGDSAVYLCASRADRGSSTEAFFGQGTRLTVV.

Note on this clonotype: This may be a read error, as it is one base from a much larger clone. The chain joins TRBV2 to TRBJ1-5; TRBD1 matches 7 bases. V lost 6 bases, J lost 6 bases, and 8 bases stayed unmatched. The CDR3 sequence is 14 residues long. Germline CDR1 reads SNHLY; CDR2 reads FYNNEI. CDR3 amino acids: CASSGDRESQPQHF. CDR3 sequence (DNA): TGTGCCAGCAGCGGTGACAGGGAAAGTCAGCCCCAGCATTTT.

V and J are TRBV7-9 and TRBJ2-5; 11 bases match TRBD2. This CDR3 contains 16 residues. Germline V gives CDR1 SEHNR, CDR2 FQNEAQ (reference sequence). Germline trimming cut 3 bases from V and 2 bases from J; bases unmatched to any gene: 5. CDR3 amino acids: CASSFGLAGTQETQYF. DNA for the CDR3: TGTGCCAGCAGCTTCGGACTAGCGGGTACTCAAGAGACCCAGTACTTC. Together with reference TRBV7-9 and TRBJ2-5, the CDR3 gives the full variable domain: DTGVSQNPRHKITKRGQNVTFRCDPISEHNRLYWYRQTLGQGPEFLTYFQNEAQLEKSRLLSDRFSAERPKGSFSTLEIQRTEQGDSAMYLCASSFGLAGTQETQYFGPGTRLLVL.

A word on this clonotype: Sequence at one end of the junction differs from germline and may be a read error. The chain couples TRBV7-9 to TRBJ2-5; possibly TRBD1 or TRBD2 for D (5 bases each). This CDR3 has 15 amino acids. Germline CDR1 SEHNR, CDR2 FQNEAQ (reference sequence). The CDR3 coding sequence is TGCGCCAGCAGCTGGCAGCTGGGGGACCAAGAGACCCAGTACTTC. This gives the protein CASSWQLGDQETQYF.

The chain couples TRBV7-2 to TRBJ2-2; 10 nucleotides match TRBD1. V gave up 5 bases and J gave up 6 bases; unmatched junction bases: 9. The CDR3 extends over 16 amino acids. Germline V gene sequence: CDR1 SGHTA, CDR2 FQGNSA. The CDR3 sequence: CASSRRDRGIAGELFF. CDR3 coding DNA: TGTGCCAGCAGCCGCCGGGACAGGGGCATAGCCGGGGAGCTGTTTTTT. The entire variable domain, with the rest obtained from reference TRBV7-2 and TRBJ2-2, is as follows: GAGVSQSPSNKVTEKGKDVELRCDPISGHTALYWYRQSLGQGLEFLIYFQGNSAPDKSGLPSDRFSAERTGGSVSTLTIQRTQQEDSAVYLCASSRRDRGIAGELFFGEGSRLTVL.

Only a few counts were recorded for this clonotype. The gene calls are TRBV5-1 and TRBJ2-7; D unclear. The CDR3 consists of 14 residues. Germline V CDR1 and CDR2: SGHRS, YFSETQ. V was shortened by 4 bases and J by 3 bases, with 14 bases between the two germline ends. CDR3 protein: CASSQPGRSYEQYF. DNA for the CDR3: TGCGCCAGCAGCCAACCGGGTCGGAGCTACGAGCAGTACTTC.

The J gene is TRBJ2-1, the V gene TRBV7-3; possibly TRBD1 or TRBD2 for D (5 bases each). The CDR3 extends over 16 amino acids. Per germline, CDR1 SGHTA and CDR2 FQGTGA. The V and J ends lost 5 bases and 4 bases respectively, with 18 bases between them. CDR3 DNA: TGTGCCAGCAGCCGGGCCGGGACGGCTTTTTACAATGAGCAGTTCTTC. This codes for CASSRAGTAFYNEQFF.

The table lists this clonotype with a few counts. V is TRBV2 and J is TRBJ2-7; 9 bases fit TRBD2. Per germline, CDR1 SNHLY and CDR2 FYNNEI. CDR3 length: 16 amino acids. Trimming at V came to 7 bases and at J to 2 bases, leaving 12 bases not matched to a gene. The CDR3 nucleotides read TGTGCCAGCACTTGGGGGCAGATAGCGGGAGCCTACGAGCAGTACTTC. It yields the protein CASTWGQIAGAYEQYF.

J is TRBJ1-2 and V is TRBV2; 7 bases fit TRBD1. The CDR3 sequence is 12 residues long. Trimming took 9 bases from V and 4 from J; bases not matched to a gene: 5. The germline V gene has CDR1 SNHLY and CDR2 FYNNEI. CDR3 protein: CARAGTAYGYTF. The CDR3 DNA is TGTGCCAGGGCCGGGACAGCCTATGGCTACACCTTC.

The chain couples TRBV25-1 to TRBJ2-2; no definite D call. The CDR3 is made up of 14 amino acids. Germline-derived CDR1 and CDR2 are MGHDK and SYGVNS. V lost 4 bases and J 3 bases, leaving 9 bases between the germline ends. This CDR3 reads CASSARPDTGELFF. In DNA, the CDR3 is TGTGCCAGCAGTGCTAGACCTGACACCGGGGAGCTGTTTTTT.

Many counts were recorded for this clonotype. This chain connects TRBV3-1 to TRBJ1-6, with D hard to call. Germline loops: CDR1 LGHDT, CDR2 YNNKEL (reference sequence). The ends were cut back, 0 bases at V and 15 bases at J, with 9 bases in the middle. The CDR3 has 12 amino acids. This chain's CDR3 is CASSQEPEGLHF. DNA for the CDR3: TGTGCCAGCAGCCAAGAGCCAGAAGGCCTCCACTTT.

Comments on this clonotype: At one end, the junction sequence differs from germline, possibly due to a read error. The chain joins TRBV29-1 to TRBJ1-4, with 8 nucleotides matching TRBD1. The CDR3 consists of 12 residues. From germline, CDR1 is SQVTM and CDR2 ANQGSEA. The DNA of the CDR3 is TGTGCCGGGGACAGGTCCGGTGAAAAACTGTTTTTT. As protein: CAGDRSGEKLFF.

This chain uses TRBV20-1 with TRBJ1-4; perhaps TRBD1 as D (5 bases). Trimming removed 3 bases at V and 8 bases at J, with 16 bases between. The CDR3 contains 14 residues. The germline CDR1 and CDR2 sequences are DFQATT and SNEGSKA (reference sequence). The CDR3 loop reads CSASGTLPKEKLFF. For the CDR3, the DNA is TGCAGTGCTAGTGGGACCCTACCGAAGGAAAAACTGTTTTTT.

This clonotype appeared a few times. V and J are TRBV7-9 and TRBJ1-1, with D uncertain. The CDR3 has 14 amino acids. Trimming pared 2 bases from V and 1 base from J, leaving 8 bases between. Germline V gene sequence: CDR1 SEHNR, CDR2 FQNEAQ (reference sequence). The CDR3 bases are TGTGCCAGCAGCTTAAATAGGAGGAACACTGAAGCTTTCTTT. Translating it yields CASSLNRRNTEAFF.

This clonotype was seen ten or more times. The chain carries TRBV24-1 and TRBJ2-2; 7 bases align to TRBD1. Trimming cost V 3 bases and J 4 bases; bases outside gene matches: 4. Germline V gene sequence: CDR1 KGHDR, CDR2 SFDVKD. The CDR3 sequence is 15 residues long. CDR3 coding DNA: TGTGCCACCAGTGATCGTGACAGGGCCACCGGGGAGCTGTTTTTT. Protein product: CATSDRDRATGELFF.

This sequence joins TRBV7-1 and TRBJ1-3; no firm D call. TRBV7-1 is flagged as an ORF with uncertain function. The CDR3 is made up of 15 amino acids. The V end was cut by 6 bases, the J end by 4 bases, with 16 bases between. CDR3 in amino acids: CASSLRPRGGNTIYF. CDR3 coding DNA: TGTGCCAGCAGTCTCAGACCTCGGGGAGGAAACACCATATATTTT.

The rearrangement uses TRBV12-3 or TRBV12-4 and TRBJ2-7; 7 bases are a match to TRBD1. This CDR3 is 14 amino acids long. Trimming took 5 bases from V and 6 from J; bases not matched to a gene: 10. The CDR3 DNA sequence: TGTGCCAGCAGTCCATCCGGGACAGAAAGCGAGCAGTACTTC. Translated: CASSPSGTESEQYF.

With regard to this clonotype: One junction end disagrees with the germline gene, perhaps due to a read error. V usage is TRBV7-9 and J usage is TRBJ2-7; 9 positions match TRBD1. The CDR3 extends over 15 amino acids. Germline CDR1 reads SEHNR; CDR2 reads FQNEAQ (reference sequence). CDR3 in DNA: TGCGCCAGCAGCCACCGGACAGGGGAGTCCTACGAGCAGTACTTC. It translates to CASSHRTGESYEQYF.

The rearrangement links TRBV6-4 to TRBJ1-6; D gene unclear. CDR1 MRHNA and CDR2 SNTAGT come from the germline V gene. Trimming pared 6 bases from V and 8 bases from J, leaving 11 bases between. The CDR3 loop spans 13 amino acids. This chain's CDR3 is CASRQTDYSPLHF. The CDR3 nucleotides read TGTGCCAGCAGACAAACCGACTATTCACCCCTCCACTTT.

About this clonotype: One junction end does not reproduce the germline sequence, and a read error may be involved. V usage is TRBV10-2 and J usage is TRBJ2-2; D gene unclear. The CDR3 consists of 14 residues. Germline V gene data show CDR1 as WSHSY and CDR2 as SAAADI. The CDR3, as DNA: TGTGCCAGCAGCCAAGATTCAGTCACCGGGGAGCTGTTTTTT. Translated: CASSQDSVTGELFF.